This T cell receptor (beta chain) was identified during a study of blood T cells in healthy people across ages (dated by TCRdb to the mid-2010s). The study in broad terms: Template switching captured roughly one uniquely barcoded TCR beta cDNA molecule per two T cells in model experiments. The study measured age-related changes in TCR beta repertoire diversity using deep sequencing normalized with unique cDNA molecular identifiers. The donors were divided into four age groups: young (average around 17 years), middle-aged (about 39), aged (about 56) and long-lived (roughly 82). To avoid experimental bias, donors of different ages were distributed randomly across sequencing lanes. Two additional independent replicas of 1 million unique cDNA reads from the same blood draw were analyzed for two donors (one aged 18 to 29 and one aged 80 or older). The study at large found these results: Bulk unsorted PBMC profiling prevented conclusive comparison of naive and antigen-experienced compartments. The CMV infection status of donors was not known, potentially confounding age-related changes in expanded clonotypes. Estimates of total diversity based on one million sequenced T cells were considered lower bounds and underestimates. Observed TCR beta diversity per million T cells fell roughly linearly with age, and a significant reduction was already apparent by age roughly 40. Compared with the aged group, the long-lived group had more naive CD4+ T cells, fewer expanded clones and increased TCR diversity, a pattern suggesting age selection. The percentage of naive T cells measured by flow cytometry correlated strongly with observed TCR beta diversity.

The library was made by 5' RACE. These reads were obtained on an Illumina HiSeq 2500. The second PCR ran for about 7 to 11 cycles and used a J-beta primer mix along with a sample-barcoded 5' primer. A template-switch 5' adaptor carrying 12 random nucleotides introduced a unique molecular identifier onto each TCR beta cDNA molecule. At least 3 million CDR3-containing paired-end reads were obtained from each sample. First-strand cDNA synthesis was performed from all RNA using the Mint cDNA synthesis kit, with priming by a TRBC-specific oligonucleotide. Following uracil-DNA glycosylase treatment, a first 18-cycle PCR with universal primers M1SS and BC2_uni_R was performed on all cDNA. Regarding the original processing steps: Each sample was normalized by randomly selecting 1 million high-quality reads, each carrying a distinct molecular identifier. Instead of being binned into consensus sequences, reads that shared molecular identifiers were thrown out. MiTCR, set to a Q25 quality threshold and the strictest error-elimination algorithm, was used for CDR3 identification, clonotype clustering and error correction. A nonparametric unseen species model using Euler transformation provided a lower-bound estimate of total TCR beta diversity. TCRdb reanalyzed the raw reads on its own, using fastp at Q25 for trimming and MiXCR for clone calling, and kept in-frame beta chains. When rows share a CDR3 protein, they turn into one entry using the most common DNA and genes. These V and J calls derive from TCRdb rather than the authors' analysis. Recorded for this sample are roughly 2 million distinct CDR3 sequences; around 48% of them occurred a single time. Roughly 2.1% of the sample rests with the top ten.

The CDR3 goes from the cysteine to the phenylalanine over 16 residues. CDR3 DNA is the only sequence kept; it has 48 bases, read in frame from the first base. CDR1 MDHEN and CDR2 SYDVKM were looked up in the germline V gene. V was cut back by 5 bases and J by 4 bases, leaving a gap of 15 bases between them. Donors were 40 or so systemically healthy Caucasian individuals from Russia aged about 6 to 100 years. Ten milliliters of peripheral blood were collected from each donor into EDTA-treated Vacutainer tubes. Ficoll-Paque density-gradient centrifugation was used to isolate PBMCs, with at least 6.5 million obtained per sample. Total RNA, at least 6 micrograms per sample, was extracted from PBMCs with Trizol reagent. For every donor, an aliquot of PBMCs went through flow cytometry to measure the percentages of naive CD45RAhigh/CD27high T cells. On this clonotype: What antigen it recognizes has not been identified. The input lacks base qualities; no much larger clone sits a single base away.

Source material: blood. Recombination joined TRBV28 with TRBJ2-6, with TRBD2 tentatively as D gene (7 bases match). The receptor comes from a woman aged 40 to 49 in good health. For the CDR3, the sequence is CASSQPGGPGANVLTF. The nucleotide sequence is given as TGTGCCAGCAGTCAGCCCGGGGGGCCCGGGGCCAACGTCCTGACTTTC. Full variable domain (CDR3 extended with the reference TRBV28 and TRBJ2-6 proteins): DVKVTQSSRYLVKRTGEKVFLECVQDMDHENMFWYRQDPGLGLRLIYFSYDVKMKEKGDIPEGYSVSREKKERFSLILESASTNQTSMYLCASSQPGGPGANVLTFGAGSRLTVL.